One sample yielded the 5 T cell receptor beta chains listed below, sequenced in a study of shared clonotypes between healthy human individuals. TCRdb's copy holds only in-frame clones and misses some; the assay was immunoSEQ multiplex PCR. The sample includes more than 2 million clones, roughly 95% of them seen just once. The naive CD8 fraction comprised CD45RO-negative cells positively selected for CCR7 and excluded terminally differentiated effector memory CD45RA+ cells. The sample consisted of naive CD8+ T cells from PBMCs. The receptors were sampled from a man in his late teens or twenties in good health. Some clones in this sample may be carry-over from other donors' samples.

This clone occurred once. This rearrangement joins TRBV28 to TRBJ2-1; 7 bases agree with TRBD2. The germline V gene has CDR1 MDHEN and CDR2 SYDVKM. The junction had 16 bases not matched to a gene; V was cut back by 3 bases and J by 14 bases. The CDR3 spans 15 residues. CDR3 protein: CASSLIEGLAGVEFF. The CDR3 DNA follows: TGTGCCAGCAGTTTGATAGAGGGGCTCGCGGGAGTTGAGTTCTTC. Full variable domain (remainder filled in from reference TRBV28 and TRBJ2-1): DVKVTQSSRYLVKRTGEKVFLECVQDMDHENMFWYRQDPGLGLRLIYFSYDVKMKEKGDIPEGYSVSREKKERFSLILESASTNQTSMYLCASSLIEGLAGVEFFGPGTRLTVL.

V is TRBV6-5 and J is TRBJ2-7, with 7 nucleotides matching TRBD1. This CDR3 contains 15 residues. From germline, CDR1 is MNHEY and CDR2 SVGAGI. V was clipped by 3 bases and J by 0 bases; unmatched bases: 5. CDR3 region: CASSYRQGVSYEQYF. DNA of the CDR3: TGTGCCAGCAGTTATAGGCAGGGGGTCTCCTACGAGCAGTACTTC.

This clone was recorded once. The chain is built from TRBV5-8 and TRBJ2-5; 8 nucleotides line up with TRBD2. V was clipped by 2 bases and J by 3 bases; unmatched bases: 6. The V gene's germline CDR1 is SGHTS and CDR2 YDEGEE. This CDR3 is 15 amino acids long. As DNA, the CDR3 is TGTGCCAGCAGCTTTCCAGCGGGAGTGAAAGAGACCCAGTACTTC. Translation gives CASSFPAGVKETQYF.

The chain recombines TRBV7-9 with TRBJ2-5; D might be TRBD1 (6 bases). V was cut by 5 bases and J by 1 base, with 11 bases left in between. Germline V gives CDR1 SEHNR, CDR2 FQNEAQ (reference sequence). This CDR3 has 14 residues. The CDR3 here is CASSERGGQETQYF. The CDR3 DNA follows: TGTGCCAGCAGCGAGAGAGGGGGCCAAGAGACCCAGTACTTC.

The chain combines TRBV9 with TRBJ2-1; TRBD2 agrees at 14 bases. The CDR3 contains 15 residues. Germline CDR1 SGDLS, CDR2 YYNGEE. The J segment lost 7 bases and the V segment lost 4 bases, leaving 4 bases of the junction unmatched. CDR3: CASSHGLAGGNEQFF. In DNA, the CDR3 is TGTGCCAGCAGCCACGGACTAGCGGGAGGAAATGAGCAGTTCTTC.